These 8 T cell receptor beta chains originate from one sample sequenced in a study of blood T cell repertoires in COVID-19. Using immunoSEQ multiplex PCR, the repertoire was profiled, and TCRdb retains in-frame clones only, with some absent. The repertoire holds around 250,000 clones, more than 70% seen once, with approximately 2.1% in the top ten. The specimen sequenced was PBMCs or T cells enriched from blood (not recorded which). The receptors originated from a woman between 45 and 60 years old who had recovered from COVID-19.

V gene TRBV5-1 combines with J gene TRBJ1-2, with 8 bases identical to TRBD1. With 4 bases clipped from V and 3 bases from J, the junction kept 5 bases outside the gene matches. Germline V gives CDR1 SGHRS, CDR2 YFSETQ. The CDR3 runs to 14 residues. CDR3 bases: TGCGCCAGCAGCCCTGGACAGGGTGACTATGGCTACACCTTC. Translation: CASSPGQGDYGYTF.

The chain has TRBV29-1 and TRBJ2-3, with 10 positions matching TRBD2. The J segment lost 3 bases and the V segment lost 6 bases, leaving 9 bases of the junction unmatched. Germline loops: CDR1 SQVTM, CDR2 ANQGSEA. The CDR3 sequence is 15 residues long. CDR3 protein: CSVAGASGGTDTQYF. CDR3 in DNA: TGCAGCGTGGCAGGGGCTAGCGGGGGTACAGATACGCAGTATTTT.

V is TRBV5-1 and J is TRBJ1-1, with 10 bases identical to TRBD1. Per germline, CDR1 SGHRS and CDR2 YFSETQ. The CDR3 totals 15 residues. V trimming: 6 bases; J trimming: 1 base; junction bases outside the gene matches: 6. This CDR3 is CASNDRGPSNTEAFF. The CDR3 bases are TGCGCCAGCAACGACAGGGGGCCGTCGAACACTGAAGCTTTCTTT.

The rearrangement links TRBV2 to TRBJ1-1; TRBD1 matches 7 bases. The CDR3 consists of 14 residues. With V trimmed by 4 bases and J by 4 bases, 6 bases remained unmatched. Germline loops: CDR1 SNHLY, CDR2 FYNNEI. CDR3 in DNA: TGTGCCAGCAGTGTTACAGGGGTGTCCACTGAAGCTTTCTTT. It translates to CASSVTGVSTEAFF.

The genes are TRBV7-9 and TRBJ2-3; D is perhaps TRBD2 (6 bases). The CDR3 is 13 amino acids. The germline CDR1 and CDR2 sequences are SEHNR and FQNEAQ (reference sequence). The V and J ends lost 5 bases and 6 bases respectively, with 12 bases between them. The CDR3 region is CASSVGGKDTQYF. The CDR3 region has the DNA TGTGCCAGCAGCGTCGGGGGTAAGGATACGCAGTATTTT. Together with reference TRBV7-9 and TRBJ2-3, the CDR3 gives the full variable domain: DTGVSQNPRHKITKRGQNVTFRCDPISEHNRLYWYRQTLGQGPEFLTYFQNEAQLEKSRLLSDRFSAERPKGSFSTLEIQRTEQGDSAMYLCASSVGGKDTQYFGPGTRLTVL.

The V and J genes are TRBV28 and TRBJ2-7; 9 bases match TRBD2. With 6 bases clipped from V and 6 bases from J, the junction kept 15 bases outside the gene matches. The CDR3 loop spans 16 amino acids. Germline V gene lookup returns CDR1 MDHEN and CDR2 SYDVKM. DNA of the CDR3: TGTGCCAGCAGACGGACCTACCGGACTAGCGTAGCCGAGCAGTACTTC. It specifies CASRRTYRTSVAEQYF.

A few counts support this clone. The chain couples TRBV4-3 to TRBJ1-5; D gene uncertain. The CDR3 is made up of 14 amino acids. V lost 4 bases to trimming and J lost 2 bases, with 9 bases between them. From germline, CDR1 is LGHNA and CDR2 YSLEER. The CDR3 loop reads CASSLYLGNQPQHF. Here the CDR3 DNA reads TGCGCCAGCAGCCTCTACTTAGGCAATCAGCCCCAGCATTTT.

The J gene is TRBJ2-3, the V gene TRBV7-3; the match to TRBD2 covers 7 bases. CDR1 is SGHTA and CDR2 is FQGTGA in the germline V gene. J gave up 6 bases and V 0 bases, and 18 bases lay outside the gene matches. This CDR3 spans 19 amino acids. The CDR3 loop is CASSLTDYLGRGTKDTQYF. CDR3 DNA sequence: TGTGCCAGCAGCTTAACGGACTATCTGGGTCGGGGGACTAAGGATACGCAGTATTTT. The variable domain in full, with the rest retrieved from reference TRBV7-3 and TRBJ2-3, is GAGVSQTPSNKVTEKGKYVELRCDPISGHTALYWYRQSLGQGPEFLIYFQGTGAADDSGLPNDRFFAVRPEGSVSTLKIQRTERGDSAVYLCASSLTDYLGRGTKDTQYFGPGTRLTVL.